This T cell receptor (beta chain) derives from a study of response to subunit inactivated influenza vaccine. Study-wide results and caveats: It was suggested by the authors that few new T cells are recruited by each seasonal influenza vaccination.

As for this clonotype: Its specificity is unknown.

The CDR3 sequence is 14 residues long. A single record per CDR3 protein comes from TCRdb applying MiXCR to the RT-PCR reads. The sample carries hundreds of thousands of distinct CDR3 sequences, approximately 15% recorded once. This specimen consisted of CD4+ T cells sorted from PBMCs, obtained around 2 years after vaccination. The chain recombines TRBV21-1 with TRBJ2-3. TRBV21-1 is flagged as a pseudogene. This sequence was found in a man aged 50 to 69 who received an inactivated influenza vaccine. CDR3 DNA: TGTGCCAGCAGCAAAGTGGCCACCACAGATACGCAGTATTTT. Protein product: CASSKVATTDTQYF.